These T cell receptor beta chains were read from a single sample in a study of CD8 T cells in Susac syndrome. TCRdb re-called the immunoSEQ multiplex PCR reads through MiXCR, storing one row per CDR3 protein. Of around 140,000 distinct CDR3 sequences listed, around 80% are singletons. The sequenced sample consisted of CD8+ T cells from PBMCs. Receptors originate from a human donor with multiple sclerosis. CDR3s include the opening cysteine and the closing phenylalanine or tryptophan. The order of the fields is J gene, D gene, clone size, V gene, CDR3 DNA, CDR3 protein. The D gene is left open where the match is weak. Clone size appears in some rows only: once, few, many, or a class for an expanded clone.

>TRBJ1-5|NA|NA|TRBV4-2
TGTGCCAGCAGCCTTGACACTAGACAGCCCCAGCATTTT
CASSLDTRQPQHF
>TRBJ1-1|TRBD1|NA|TRBV4-1
TGCGCCAGCAGCCAGGGACAGGGTGTCACTGAAGCTTTCTTT
CASSQGQGVTEAFF
>TRBJ2-2|NA|NA|TRBV28
TGTGCCAGCAGTTTCGGCCACACCGGGGAGCTGTTTTTT
CASSFGHTGELFF
>TRBJ1-5|NA|NA|TRBV7-2
TGTGCCAGCAGCCCAGGACATGTCCAAAACCTTGATCAGCCCCAGCATTTT
CASSPGHVQNLDQPQHF
>TRBJ1-1|NA|once|TRBV7-2
TGTGCCAGCAGCGCCTGGGACGGATACACTGAAGCTTTCTTT
CASSAWDGYTEAFF
>TRBJ1-1|TRBD1|NA|TRBV23-1
TGCGCCAGCAAAAGCAGGGGGGGGAAGAACACTGAAGCTTTCTTT
CASKSRGGKNTEAFF
>TRBJ1-1|NA|NA|TRBV4-2
TGTGCCAGCGCGTTCGGGTTGAACACTGAAGCTTTCTTT
CASAFGLNTEAFF
>TRBJ2-1|TRBD2|NA|TRBV20-1
TGCAGTGCTAACTTAGCGGGGCGAAACAATGAGCAGTTCTTC
CSANLAGRNNEQFF
>TRBJ1-5|NA|NA|TRBV19
TGTGCCAGTAGTATATTGACTGTTAATCAGCCCCAGCATTTT
CASSILTVNQPQHF
>TRBJ1-2|NA|NA|TRBV25-1
TGTGCCAGCAGTGAATACGTGCAGGGGACCGTAGAGGACTATGGCTACACCTTC
CASSEYVQGTVEDYGYTF
>TRBJ2-3|TRBD1|medium-sized|TRBV11-2
TGTGCCAGCAGCCGACAGGGGGCTGAAGATACGCAGTATTTT
CASSRQGAEDTQYF
>TRBJ1-1|NA|NA|TRBV19
TGTGCCAGTAGTTCGGCCAACACTGAAGCTTTCTTT
CASSSANTEAFF
>TRBJ1-4|NA|NA|TRBV10-3
TGTGCCATCAGTGAGGCAGCGCTGGAGAATGAAAAACTGTTTTTT
CAISEAALENEKLFF
>TRBJ2-7|NA|NA|TRBV19
TGTGCCAGTAGTCCCTCGTCAACCTACGAGCAGTACTTC
CASSPSSTYEQYF
>TRBJ2-3|NA|NA|TRBV19
TGTGCCAGTAGTATTGGTGCCACTAGCACAGATACGCAGTATTTT
CASSIGATSTDTQYF
>TRBJ1-4|TRBD1|once|TRBV5-6
TGTGCCAGCAGCTTGGGGCTGGGACAGTTGAATGAAAAACTGTTTTTT
CASSLGLGQLNEKLFF
>TRBJ2-3|TRBD2|NA|TRBV4-1
TGCGCCAGCAGCCTTTCTAGCGGGACAGATACGCAGTATTTT
CASSLSSGTDTQYF
>TRBJ2-1|NA|NA|TRBV7-9
TGTGCCAGCAGCTTCCCAAACCCCGACAGGTTAGCCTACAATGAGCAGTTCTTC
CASSFPNPDRLAYNEQFF
>TRBJ2-5|NA|NA|TRBV29-1
TGCAGCGGGAGTGGGGAGACCCAGTACTTC
CSGSGETQYF
>TRBJ2-6|TRBD1|once|TRBV12-3/TRBV12-4
TGTGCCAGCAGTCCGGGGACAGGGCCCTCCTCTGGGGCCAACGTCCTGACTTTC
CASSPGTGPSSGANVLTF
>TRBJ2-1|NA|NA|TRBV20-1
TGCAGTATCGACCAGGGGGGAGTTGGGCAGTTCTTC
CSIDQGGVGQFF
>TRBJ1-1|TRBD1|NA|TRBV2
TGTGCCAGCAATTCAGGGGGGGGTATCCCTGAAGCTTTCTTT
CASNSGGGIPEAFF
>TRBJ2-6|NA|NA|TRBV15
TGTGCCACCAGCAATGGAGGCAACGTCCTGACTTTC
CATSNGGNVLTF
>TRBJ1-1|NA|NA|TRBV19
TGTGCCAGTAGTATCGAGAGCACTGAAGCTTTCTTT
CASSIESTEAFF
>TRBJ2-7|TRBD1|NA|TRBV5-4
TGTGCCAGCAGCCCCGTCTCGGCAGGGGGCATTAACGAGCAGTACTTC
CASSPVSAGGINEQYF
>TRBJ2-1|NA|NA|TRBV4-3
TGCGCCAGCAGCCAACGGGGGCTGGGGTACAATGAGCAGTTCTTC
CASSQRGLGYNEQFF
>TRBJ1-3|NA|NA|TRBV28
TGTGCCAGCAGTATAGTACCCGACAACTCTGGAAACACCATATATTTT
CASSIVPDNSGNTIYF
>TRBJ1-1|NA|NA|TRBV11-3
TGTGCCAGCAGCTTAGCAGGGGACCGGAACACTGAAGCTTTCTTT
CASSLAGDRNTEAFF
>TRBJ1-1|TRBD1|NA|TRBV19
TGTGCCAGTAGTCTTCCGGGACAGAGGAACACTGAAGCTTTCTTT
CASSLPGQRNTEAFF
>TRBJ1-1|TRBD1|NA|TRBV4-1
TGCGCCAGCAGCTATCGACAGGGGATGAACACTGAAGCTTTCTTT
CASSYRQGMNTEAFF
>TRBJ1-2|NA|NA|TRBV6-1
TGTGCCAGCAGTGAAGAGGAGGGGCCAGGGGCCGGCTACACCTTC
CASSEEEGPGAGYTF
>TRBJ2-7|NA|NA|TRBV29-1
TGCAGCGCCCGAACCACCAAGGGGAACGAGCAGTACTTC
CSARTTKGNEQYF
>TRBJ1-1|NA|NA|TRBV7-9
TGTGCCGGCAGCTTTTCATCGGGTTCAGAAGCTTTCTTT
CAGSFSSGSEAFF
>TRBJ2-1|NA|NA|TRBV4-3
TGCGCCAGCAGCCAAGATGTTCGACGGCGGAGCTCCTACAATGAGCAGTTCTTC
CASSQDVRRRSSYNEQFF
>TRBJ2-2|TRBD2|NA|TRBV4-1
TGCGCCAGCAGCCCCCGACTAGCGGGAGAGGGGGGGGAGCTGTTTTTT
CASSPRLAGEGGELFF
>TRBJ1-6|NA|NA|TRBV30
TGTGCCTGGAGTATGGGCGGTTATTCACCCCTCCACTTT
CAWSMGGYSPLHF
>TRBJ1-2|NA|NA|TRBV7-2
TGTGCCAGCAGCTTATCGCGTGCTGTGGGGGTAGGGTATGGCTACACCTTC
CASSLSRAVGVGYGYTF
>TRBJ1-4|TRBD1|NA|TRBV13
TGTGCCAGCAGCTCCGCAGGACAGGGCTATGAAAAACTGTTTTTT
CASSSAGQGYEKLFF
>TRBJ2-5|NA|NA|TRBV11-3
TGTGCCAGCAGAAACGAGCCTCCAGAAGGGACCCAGTACTTC
CASRNEPPEGTQYF
>TRBJ2-7|NA|NA|TRBV29-1
TGCAGCGCCGAGGGGGGGCTAGGCTACGAGCAGTACTTC
CSAEGGLGYEQYF
>TRBJ2-1|NA|few|TRBV7-9
TGTGCCAGCAGCTTAGCGTTCCATGAGCAGTTCTTC
CASSLAFHEQFF
>TRBJ2-1|TRBD2|NA|TRBV11-2
TGTGCCAGCAGCTCTCTAGCGGAGCCGGTCTTC
CASSSLAEPVF
>TRBJ1-5|NA|NA|TRBV5-6
TGTGCCAGCAGTGAGTTTGGCCAGCCCCAGCATTTT
CASSEFGQPQHF
>TRBJ2-2|TRBD2|NA|TRBV28
TGTGCCAGCAGTACCCCGGGGGGTCCCGGGGAGCTGTTTTTT
CASSTPGGPGELFF
>TRBJ2-5|NA|NA|TRBV14
TGTGCCAGCAGCCAAGTACTAGCTGGGGAGACCCAGTACTTC
CASSQVLAGETQYF
>TRBJ2-3|TRBD2|NA|TRBV28
TGTGCCAGCAGTTTTGCAGCGGGGAACACAGATACGCAGTATTTT
CASSFAAGNTDTQYF
>TRBJ1-5|NA|NA|TRBV27
TGTGCCAGCAGTCCCCGCAGGGTTAGCCAGCCCCAGCATTTT
CASSPRRVSQPQHF
>TRBJ2-1|NA|NA|TRBV27
TGTGCCAGCAGTTTATCCTTCTACAATGAGCAGTTCTTC
CASSLSFYNEQFF
>TRBJ1-1|TRBD1|once|TRBV27
TGTGCCAGCAGTAACCGACAGGGAGGGAACACTGAAGCTTTCTTT
CASSNRQGGNTEAFF